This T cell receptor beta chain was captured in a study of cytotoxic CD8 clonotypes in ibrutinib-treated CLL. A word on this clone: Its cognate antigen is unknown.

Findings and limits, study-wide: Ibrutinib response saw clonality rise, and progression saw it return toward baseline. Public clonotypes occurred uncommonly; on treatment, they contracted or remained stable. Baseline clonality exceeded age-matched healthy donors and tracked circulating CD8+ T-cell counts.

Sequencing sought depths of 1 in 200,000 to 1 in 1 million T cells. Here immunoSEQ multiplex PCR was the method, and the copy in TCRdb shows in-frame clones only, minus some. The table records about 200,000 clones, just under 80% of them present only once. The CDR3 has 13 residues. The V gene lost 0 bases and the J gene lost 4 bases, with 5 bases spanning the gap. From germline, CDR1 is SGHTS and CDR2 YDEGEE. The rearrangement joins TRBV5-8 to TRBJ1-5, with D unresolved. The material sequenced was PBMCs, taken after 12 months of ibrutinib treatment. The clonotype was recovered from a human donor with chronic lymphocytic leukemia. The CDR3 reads CASSLALNQPQHF. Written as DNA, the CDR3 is TGTGCCAGCAGCTTGGCCCTTAATCAGCCCCAGCATTTT. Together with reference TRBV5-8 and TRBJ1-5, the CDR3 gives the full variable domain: EAGVTQSPTHLIKTRGQQATLRCSPISGHTSVYWYQQALGLGLQFLLWYDEGEERNRGNFPPRFSGRQFPNYSSELNVNALELEDSALYLCASSLALNQPQHFGDGTRLSIL.